These 23 T cell receptor beta chains were sequenced from one sample in a study of control samples from healthy donors and cancer patients. Generated by immunoSEQ multiplex PCR, the TCRdb table keeps only in-frame clones and is missing some. The sample has about 190,000 clones, roughly nine tenths seen once. Sequenced: blood. Every receptor here comes from a man aged 25 to 40 in good health.

The chain employs TRBV5-1 and TRBJ1-3; 7 bases align to TRBD1. Germline V lookup: CDR1 SGHRS, CDR2 YFSETQ. Unmatched junction bases numbered 2, after V lost 7 bases and J lost 1 base. This CDR3 contains 13 residues. The CDR3 loop reads CASADRSGNTIYF. Written as DNA, the CDR3 is TGCGCCAGCGCGGACAGGTCTGGAAACACCATATATTTT.

This rearrangement joins TRBV2 to TRBJ1-2; maybe TRBD1 (6 bases). This CDR3 is built from 12 residues. The germline V gene has CDR1 SNHLY and CDR2 FYNNEI. Trimming took off 7 bases at V and 7 bases at J, with 13 bases between the two ends. CDR3 bases: TGTGCCAGCAACCCACAGGGAAGTGGCTACACCTTC. It encodes CASNPQGSGYTF. The full variable domain, its missing parts supplied by reference TRBV2 and TRBJ1-2, is EPEVTQTPSHQVTQMGQEVILRCVPISNHLYFYWYRQILGQKVEFLVSFYNNEISEKSEIFDDQFSVERPDGSNFTLKIRSTKLEDSAMYFCASNPQGSGYTFGSGTRLTVV.

The chain combines TRBV10-1 with TRBJ2-1; D might be TRBD1 or TRBD2, each matching 6 bases. V was shortened by 7 bases and J by 0 bases, with 25 bases between the two germline ends. CDR1 and CDR2 from the germline V gene are WNHNN and SYGVQD (reference sequence). The CDR3 contains 19 residues. This CDR3 reads CASTPTGGQVLRSYNEQFF. In DNA, the CDR3 is TGCGCCAGCACCCCGACAGGAGGGCAGGTACTTCGCTCCTACAATGAGCAGTTCTTC.

This sequence joins TRBV7-9 and TRBJ1-1, with 10 bases lining up with TRBD1. Germline V gene data show CDR1 as SEHNR and CDR2 as FQNEAQ (reference sequence). The CDR3 loop spans 17 amino acids. The V gene end was trimmed by 5 bases and the J gene end by 0 bases; junction bases not matched to a gene: 9. The CDR3 reads CASSRTGGRPLNTEAFF. The CDR3 coding sequence is TGTGCCAGCAGCCGGACAGGGGGGCGACCCCTGAACACTGAAGCTTTCTTT.

The rearrangement links TRBV5-1 to TRBJ1-1; D is perhaps TRBD1 (5 bases). CDR1 is SGHRS and CDR2 is YFSETQ in the germline V gene. The germline V and J ends were trimmed by 4 bases and 9 bases, with 16 bases remaining between them. The CDR3 is 13 residues long. Here the CDR3 reads CASSPQGTEKAFF. The CDR3 DNA sequence: TGCGCCAGCAGCCCCCAAGGGACGGAAAAAGCTTTCTTT.

This clone occurred once. The V and J genes are TRBV3-1 (or the pseudogene TRBV3-2) and TRBJ2-4; D call uncertain. V gave up 3 bases and J gave up 0 bases, with 9 bases separating them. Germline V gene data show CDR1 as LGHDT and CDR2 as YNNKEL (reference sequence). The CDR3 contains 15 residues. CDR3 amino acids: CASSHGWVAKNIQYF. The CDR3 region has the DNA TGTGCCAGCAGCCATGGGTGGGTAGCCAAAAACATTCAGTACTTC.

This clone was recorded once. The V call is TRBV3-1 (or the pseudogene TRBV3-2), the J call TRBJ2-3, with D possibly being TRBD1 or TRBD2 (5 bases each). Trimming removed 3 bases at V and 3 bases at J, with 10 bases between. This CDR3 has 14 residues. The germline V gene encodes CDR1 LGHDT and CDR2 YNNKEL (reference sequence). The CDR3 nucleotides are TGTGCCAGCAGCCAGGGATGGGGGACAGATACGCAGTATTTT. Protein: CASSQGWGTDTQYF.

This rearrangement joins TRBV12-2 to TRBJ2-7. TRBV12-2 is a recognized pseudogene. CDR3 size: 18 residues. The CDR3 spells CASRLAGEGAGDSYEQYF. The CDR3 DNA sequence: TGTGCAAGTCGCTTAGCAGGGGAGGGGGCCGGCGACTCCTACGAGCAGTACTTC.

The J gene is TRBJ1-1, the V gene TRBV5-4; D unclear. CDR3 length: 13 amino acids. V was shortened by 4 bases and J by 5 bases, with 12 bases between the two germline ends. Per the germline V gene, CDR1 is SGHNT and CDR2 is YYREEE (reference sequence). In DNA form, the CDR3 reads TGTGCCAGCAGCCCCTCACTTGGAACTGAAGCTTTCTTT. This codes for CASSPSLGTEAFF.

The gene calls are TRBV12-3 or TRBV12-4 and TRBJ1-2; D remains unclear. There are 13 residues in the CDR3. With 6 bases removed from V and 4 bases from J, the gap between germline ends came to 12 bases. The CDR3 spells CASSQQAGYGYTF. CDR3 in DNA: TGTGCCAGCAGCCAGCAGGCGGGCTATGGCTACACCTTC.

This clone was seen just once. DNA for the CDR3: TGTGCCAGCAGCCGGGGACTAGCCCACACAGATACGCAGTATTTT. Its protein product is CASSRGLAHTDTQYF. The chain recombines TRBV7-9 with TRBJ2-3, with 9 positions matching TRBD2. CDR3 size: 15 residues. CDR1 is SEHNR and CDR2 is FQNEAQ in the germline V gene (reference sequence). The V gene end was trimmed by 5 bases and the J gene end by 2 bases; junction bases not matched to a gene: 5.

This chain connects TRBV29-1 to TRBJ2-3, with a weak D call TRBD2 (7 bases). The CDR3 extends over 13 amino acids. CDR1 is SQVTM, CDR2 ANQGSEA, per germline. V lost 7 bases and J lost 5, with 16 bases in between. CDR3 sequence: CSAPRGGGDTQYF. CDR3 sequence (DNA): TGCAGCGCCCCCCGCGGGGGCGGAGATACGCAGTATTTT.

J is TRBJ2-1 and V is TRBV4-1; 7 bases agree with TRBD1. Germline V gives CDR1 MGHRA, CDR2 YSYEKL. CDR3 size: 13 residues. J gave up 5 bases and V 7 bases, and 5 bases lay outside the gene matches. The CDR3 loop reads CASTTQGNNEQFF. The CDR3 DNA reads as TGCGCCAGCACCACACAGGGGAACAATGAGCAGTTCTTC.

The chain couples TRBV10-2 to TRBJ2-7; 10 positions match TRBD2. There are 14 residues in the CDR3. The trim removed 2 bases at V and 4 bases at J, leaving 2 bases unmatched. The germline CDR1 and CDR2 sequences are WSHSY and SAAADI. CDR3: CASSEPAGGYEQYF. The CDR3 region has the DNA TGCGCCAGCAGTGAGCCAGCGGGGGGGTACGAGCAGTACTTC.

This clone was found a few times. The V and J genes are TRBV6-5 and TRBJ1-6; D unclear. The CDR3 is 15 residues long. CDR1 and CDR2 (germline): MNHEY, SVGAGI. The V gene lost 0 bases and the J gene lost 8 bases, with 11 bases spanning the gap. This chain's CDR3 is CASSYSWGLDSPLHF. The CDR3 DNA follows: TGTGCCAGCAGTTACTCGTGGGGTTTGGATTCACCCCTCCACTTT.

The genes are TRBV5-4 and TRBJ2-3, with D possibly being TRBD1 (5 bases). V lost 4 bases to trimming and J lost 4 bases, with 16 bases between them. The CDR3 runs to 15 residues. Per the germline V gene, CDR1 is SGHNT and CDR2 is YYREEE (reference sequence). The CDR3 reads CASSQQGLKADTQYF. The CDR3 region has the DNA TGTGCCAGCAGCCAGCAGGGTTTGAAAGCAGATACGCAGTATTTT.

The V and J genes are TRBV20-1 and TRBJ1-1; 7 bases agree with TRBD1. The J segment lost 0 bases and the V segment lost 6 bases, leaving 10 bases of the junction unmatched. Germline assignment: CDR1 DFQATT and CDR2 SNEGSKA (reference sequence). The CDR3 has 15 amino acids. The CDR3 sequence is CSASTGELVNTEAFF. The CDR3, as DNA: TGCAGTGCCAGTACAGGGGAATTAGTGAACACTGAAGCTTTCTTT.

This clone came up once. The rearrangement links TRBV6-6 to TRBJ2-2; no clear D. Looked up from germline, CDR1 is MNHNY and CDR2 is SVGAGI (reference sequence). CDR3 size: 14 residues. Trimming pared 2 bases from V and 4 bases from J, leaving 8 bases between. CDR3 residues: CASSYAMGTGELFF. The CDR3 DNA is TGTGCCAGCAGTTACGCTATGGGCACCGGGGAGCTGTTTTTT.

The gene calls are TRBV3-1 (or the pseudogene TRBV3-2) and TRBJ1-1, with TRBD1 identical over 10 bases. The CDR3 has 16 residues. Germline assignment: CDR1 LGHDT and CDR2 YNNKEL (reference sequence). Losses at the gene ends were 3 bases for V and 4 bases for J; bases not matched to a gene: 8. This CDR3 is CASSQTAGTGATEAFF. The CDR3, as DNA: TGTGCCAGCAGCCAGACCGCCGGGACAGGGGCCACTGAAGCTTTCTTT.

This rearrangement joins TRBV15 to TRBJ2-2, with D possibly being TRBD2 (6 bases). V was shortened by 0 bases and J by 8 bases, with 22 bases between the two germline ends. The CDR3 contains 18 residues. CDR1 is LNHNV and CDR2 is YYDKDF in the germline V gene (reference sequence). The chain's CDR3 is CATSRDRVPSVGGGELFF. DNA for the CDR3: TGTGCCACCAGCAGAGATCGCGTCCCGAGCGTAGGAGGGGGGGAGCTGTTTTTT.

The chain uses TRBV11-2 and TRBJ2-1; D may be TRBD1 or TRBD2 (5 bases each). The CDR3 spans 16 residues. From germline, CDR1 is SGHAT and CDR2 FQNNGV. With 0 bases removed from V and 7 bases from J, the gap between germline ends came to 16 bases. The CDR3 nucleotides read TGTGCCAGCAGCTTAGATCTAGGGACGACTTGGAATGAGCAGTTCTTC. Translating gives CASSLDLGTTWNEQFF. Full variable domain (outside the CDR3, taken from reference TRBV11-2 and TRBJ2-1): EAGVAQSPRYKIIEKRQSVAFWCNPISGHATLYWYQQILGQGPKLLIQFQNNGVVDDSQLPKDRFSAERLKGVDSTLKIQPAKLEDSAVYLCASSLDLGTTWNEQFFGPGTRLTVL.

V is TRBV14 and J is TRBJ1-2; TRBD1 aligns across 8 bases. Per germline, CDR1 SGHDN and CDR2 FVKESK. Trimming took 4 bases from V and 9 from J; bases not matched to a gene: 10. CDR3 size: 14 residues. CDR3 nucleotides: TGTGCCAGCAGCCCCCGGACAGGGCGATATAGCTACACCTTC. It translates to CASSPRTGRYSYTF.

The J gene is TRBJ2-2, the V gene TRBV18; 8 positions match TRBD1. The CDR3 sequence is 20 residues long. V was pared by 5 bases and J by 8 bases, with 25 bases of the junction left unmatched. Germline values: CDR1 KGHSH, CDR2 LQKENI. This CDR3 reads CASSSRTGNPLSPKSGELFF. The CDR3 DNA follows: TGTGCCAGCTCATCGCGGACAGGGAACCCTCTATCACCCAAATCAGGGGAGCTGTTTTTT. Filled out from reference TRBV18 and TRBJ2-2, the complete variable domain reads NAGVMQNPRHLVRRRGQEARLRCSPMKGHSHVYWYRQLPEEGLKFMVYLQKENIIDESGMPKERFSAEFPKEGPSILRIQQVVRGDSAAYFCASSSRTGNPLSPKSGELFFGEGSRLTVL.